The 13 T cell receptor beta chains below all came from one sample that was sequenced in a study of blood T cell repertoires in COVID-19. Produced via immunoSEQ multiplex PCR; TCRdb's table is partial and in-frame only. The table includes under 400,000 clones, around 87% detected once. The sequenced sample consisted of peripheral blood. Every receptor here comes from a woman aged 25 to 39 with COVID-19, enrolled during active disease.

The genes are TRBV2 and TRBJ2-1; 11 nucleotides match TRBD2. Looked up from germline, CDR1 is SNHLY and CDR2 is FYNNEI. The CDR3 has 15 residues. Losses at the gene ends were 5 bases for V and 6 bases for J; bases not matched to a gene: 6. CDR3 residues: CASSQTSGISNEQFF. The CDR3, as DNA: TGTGCCAGCAGTCAGACTAGCGGGATATCCAATGAGCAGTTCTTC.

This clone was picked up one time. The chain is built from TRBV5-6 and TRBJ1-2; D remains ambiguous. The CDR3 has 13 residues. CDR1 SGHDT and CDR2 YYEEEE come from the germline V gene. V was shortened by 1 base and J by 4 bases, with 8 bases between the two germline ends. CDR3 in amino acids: CASSLTPPYGYTF. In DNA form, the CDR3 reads TGTGCCAGCAGCTTGACACCGCCCTATGGCTACACCTTC.

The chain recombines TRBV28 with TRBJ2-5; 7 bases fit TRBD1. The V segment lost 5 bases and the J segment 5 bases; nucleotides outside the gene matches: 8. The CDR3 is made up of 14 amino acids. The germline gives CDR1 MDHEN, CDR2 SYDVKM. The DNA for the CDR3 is TGTGCCAGCAGTCAGATAGACAGGGTCGAGACCCAGTACTTC. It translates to CASSQIDRVETQYF.

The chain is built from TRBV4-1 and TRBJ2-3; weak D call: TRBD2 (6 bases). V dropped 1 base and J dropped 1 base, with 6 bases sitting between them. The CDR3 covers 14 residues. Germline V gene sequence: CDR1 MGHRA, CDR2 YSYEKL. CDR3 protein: CASSQGRGTDTQYF. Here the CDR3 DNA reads TGCGCCAGCAGCCAAGGGAGGGGCACAGATACGCAGTATTTT.

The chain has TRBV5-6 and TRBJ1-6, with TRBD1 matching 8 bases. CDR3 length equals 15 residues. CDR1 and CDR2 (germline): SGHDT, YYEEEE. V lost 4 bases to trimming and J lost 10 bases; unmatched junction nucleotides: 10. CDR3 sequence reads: CASSRSGTGGSPLHF. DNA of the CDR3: TGTGCCAGCAGCAGATCCGGGACAGGTGGCTCACCCCTCCACTTT.

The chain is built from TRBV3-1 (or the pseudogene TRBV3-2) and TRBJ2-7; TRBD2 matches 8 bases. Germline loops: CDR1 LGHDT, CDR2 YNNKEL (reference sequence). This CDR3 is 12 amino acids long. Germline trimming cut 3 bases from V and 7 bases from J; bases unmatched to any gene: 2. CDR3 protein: CASSQRGAEQYF. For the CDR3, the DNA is TGTGCCAGCAGCCAGCGGGGGGCTGAGCAGTACTTC.

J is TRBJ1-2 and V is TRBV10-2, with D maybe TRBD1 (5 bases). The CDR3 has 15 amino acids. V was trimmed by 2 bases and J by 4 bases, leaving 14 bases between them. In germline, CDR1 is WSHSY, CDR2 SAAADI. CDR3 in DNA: TGCGCCAGCAGTGAGAGGGGAGGTGCCGGCTATGGCTACACCTTC. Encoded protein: CASSERGGAGYGYTF.

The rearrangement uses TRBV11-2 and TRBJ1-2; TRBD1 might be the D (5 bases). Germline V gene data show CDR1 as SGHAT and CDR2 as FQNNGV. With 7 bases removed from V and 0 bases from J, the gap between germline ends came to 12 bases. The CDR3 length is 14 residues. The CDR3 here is CASNTGASNYGYTF. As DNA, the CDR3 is TGTGCCAGCAACACTGGGGCCTCTAACTATGGCTACACCTTC.

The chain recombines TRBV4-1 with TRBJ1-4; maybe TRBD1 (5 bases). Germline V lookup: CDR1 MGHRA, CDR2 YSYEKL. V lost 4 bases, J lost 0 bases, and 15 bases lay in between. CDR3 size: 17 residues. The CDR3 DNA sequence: TGCGCCAGCAGCCGTAGTACTTCGGGGGCAACTAATGAAAAACTGTTTTTT. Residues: CASSRSTSGATNEKLFF.

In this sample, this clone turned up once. DNA of the CDR3: TGTGCCAGCAGTTTACTAGCGGGAGATTCCGAGCAGTACTTC. Its translation is CASSLLAGDSEQYF. The J gene is TRBJ2-7, the V gene TRBV28, with 10 bases aligning to TRBD2. V shed 2 bases and J 6 bases; nucleotides not matched to a gene: 4. The CDR3 spans 14 residues. Germline CDR1 MDHEN, CDR2 SYDVKM.

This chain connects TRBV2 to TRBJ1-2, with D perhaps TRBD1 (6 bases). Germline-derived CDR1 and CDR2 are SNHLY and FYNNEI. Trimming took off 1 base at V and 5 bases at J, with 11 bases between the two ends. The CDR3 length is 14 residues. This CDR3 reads CASSEGRGRYGYTF. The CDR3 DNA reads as TGTGCCAGCAGTGAAGGCAGGGGCCGTTATGGCTACACCTTC.

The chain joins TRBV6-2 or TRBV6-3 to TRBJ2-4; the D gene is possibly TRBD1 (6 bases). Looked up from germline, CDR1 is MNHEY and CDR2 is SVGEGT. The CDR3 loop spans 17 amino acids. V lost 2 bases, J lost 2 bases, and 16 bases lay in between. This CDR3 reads CASSYVEGQPSKNIQYF. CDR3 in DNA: TGTGCCAGCAGTTACGTTGAGGGACAACCTTCCAAAAACATTCAGTACTTC.

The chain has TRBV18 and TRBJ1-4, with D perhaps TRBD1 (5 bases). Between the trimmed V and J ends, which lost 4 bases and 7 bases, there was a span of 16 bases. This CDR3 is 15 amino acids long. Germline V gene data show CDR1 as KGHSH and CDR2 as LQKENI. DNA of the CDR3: TGTGCCAGCTCACTAGACAGTCTCTCGGGTGAAAAACTGTTTTTT. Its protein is CASSLDSLSGEKLFF.